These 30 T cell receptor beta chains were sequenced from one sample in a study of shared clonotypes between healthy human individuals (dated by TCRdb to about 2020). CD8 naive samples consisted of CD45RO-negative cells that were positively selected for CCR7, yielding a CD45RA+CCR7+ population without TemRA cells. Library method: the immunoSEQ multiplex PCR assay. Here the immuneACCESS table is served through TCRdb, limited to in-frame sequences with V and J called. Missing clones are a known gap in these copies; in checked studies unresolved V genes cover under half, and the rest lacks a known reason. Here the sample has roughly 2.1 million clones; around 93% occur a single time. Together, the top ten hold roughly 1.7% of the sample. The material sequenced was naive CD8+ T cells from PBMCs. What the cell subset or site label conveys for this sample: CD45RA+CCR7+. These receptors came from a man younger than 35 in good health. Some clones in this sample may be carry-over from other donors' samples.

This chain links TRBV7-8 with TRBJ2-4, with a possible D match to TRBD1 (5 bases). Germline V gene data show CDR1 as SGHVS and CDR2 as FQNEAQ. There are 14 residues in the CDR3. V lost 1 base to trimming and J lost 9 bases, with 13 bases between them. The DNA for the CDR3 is TGTGCCAGCAGCTTAGTTCAGGGCGCCCTCATTCAGTACTTC. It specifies CASSLVQGALIQYF.

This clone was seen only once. CDR3 nucleotide sequence: TGTGCCAGCTCACCCGGACAGGGAGATATTTTCCTCAATCAGCCCCAGCATTTT. It yields the protein CASSPGQGDIFLNQPQHF. This chain links TRBV18 with TRBJ1-5; 8 bases map to TRBD1. V dropped 3 bases and J dropped 3; count of bases not matched to a gene: 13. The CDR3 contains 18 residues. Germline lookup yields CDR1 KGHSH and CDR2 LQKENI.

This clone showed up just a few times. CDR3 bases: TGTGCCAGCAGCGGAAGGGACGGGGACACTGAAGCTTTCTTT. Its translation: CASSGRDGDTEAFF. V gene TRBV9 combines with J gene TRBJ1-1, with TRBD1 as a possible D gene (5 bases). This CDR3 contains 14 residues. The V end was cut by 3 bases, the J end by 3 bases, with 12 bases between. Germline CDR1 reads SGDLS; CDR2 reads YYNGEE.

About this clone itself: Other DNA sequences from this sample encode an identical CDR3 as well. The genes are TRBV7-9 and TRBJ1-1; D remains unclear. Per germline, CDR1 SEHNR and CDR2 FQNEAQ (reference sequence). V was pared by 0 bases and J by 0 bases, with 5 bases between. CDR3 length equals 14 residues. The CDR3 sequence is CASSLAGMNTEAFF. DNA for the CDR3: TGTGCCAGCAGCTTAGCCGGGATGAACACTGAAGCTTTCTTT.

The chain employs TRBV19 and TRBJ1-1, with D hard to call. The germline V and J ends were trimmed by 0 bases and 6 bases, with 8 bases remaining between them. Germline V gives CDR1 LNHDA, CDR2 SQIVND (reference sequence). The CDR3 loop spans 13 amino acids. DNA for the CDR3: TGTGCCAGTAGTATAGATCCCGACTCTGAAGCTTTCTTT. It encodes CASSIDPDSEAFF.

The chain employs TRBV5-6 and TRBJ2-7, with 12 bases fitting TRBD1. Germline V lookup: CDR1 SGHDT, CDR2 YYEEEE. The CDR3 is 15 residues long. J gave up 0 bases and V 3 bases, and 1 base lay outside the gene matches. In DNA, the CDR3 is TGTGCCAGCAGCTGGGGACAGGGGGCCTCCTACGAGCAGTACTTC. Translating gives CASSWGQGASYEQYF.

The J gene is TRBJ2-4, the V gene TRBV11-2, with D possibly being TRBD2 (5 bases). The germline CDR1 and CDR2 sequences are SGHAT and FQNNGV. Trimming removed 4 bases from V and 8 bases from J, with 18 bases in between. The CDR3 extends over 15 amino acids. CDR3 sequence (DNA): TGTGCCAGCAGCTGGGGAGTGGGCGCCGCGGACATTCAGTACTTC. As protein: CASSWGVGAADIQYF.

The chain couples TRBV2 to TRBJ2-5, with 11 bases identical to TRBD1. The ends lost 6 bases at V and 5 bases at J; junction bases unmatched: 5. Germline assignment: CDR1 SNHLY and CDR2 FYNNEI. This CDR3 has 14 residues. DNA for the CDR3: TGTGCCAGCAGCTACGGACAGGGGGCCGAGACCCAGTACTTC. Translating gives CASSYGQGAETQYF.

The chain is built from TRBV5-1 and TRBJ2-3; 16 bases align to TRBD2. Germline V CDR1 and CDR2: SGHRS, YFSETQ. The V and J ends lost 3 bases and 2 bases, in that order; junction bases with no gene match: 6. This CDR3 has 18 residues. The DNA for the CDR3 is TGCGCCAGCAGCTCTGGGACTAGCGGGAGGGCCTTCACAGATACGCAGTATTTT. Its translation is CASSSGTSGRAFTDTQYF.

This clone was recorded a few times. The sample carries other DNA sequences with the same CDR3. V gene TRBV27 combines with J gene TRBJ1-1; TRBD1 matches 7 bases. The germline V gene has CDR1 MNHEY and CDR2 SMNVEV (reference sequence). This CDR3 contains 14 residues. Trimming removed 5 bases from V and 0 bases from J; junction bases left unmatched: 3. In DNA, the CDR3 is TGTGCCAGCAGTCTGACAGGGCTGAACACTGAAGCTTTCTTT. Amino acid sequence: CASSLTGLNTEAFF.

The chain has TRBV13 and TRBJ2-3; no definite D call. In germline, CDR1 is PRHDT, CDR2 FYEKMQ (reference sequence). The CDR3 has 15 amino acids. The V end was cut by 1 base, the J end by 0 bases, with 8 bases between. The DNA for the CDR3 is TGTGCCAGCAGCTTAGATCTAATAAGCACAGATACGCAGTATTTT. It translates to CASSLDLISTDTQYF.

CDR3 protein: CASRPIDRNYGYTF. CDR3 bases: TGTGCCAGCAGGCCGATCGACCGTAACTATGGCTACACCTTC. The V call is TRBV2, the J call TRBJ1-2; no firm D call. The CDR3 consists of 14 residues. CDR1 and CDR2 (germline): SNHLY, FYNNEI. Trimming left V 6 bases short and J 1 base short, with 12 bases between.

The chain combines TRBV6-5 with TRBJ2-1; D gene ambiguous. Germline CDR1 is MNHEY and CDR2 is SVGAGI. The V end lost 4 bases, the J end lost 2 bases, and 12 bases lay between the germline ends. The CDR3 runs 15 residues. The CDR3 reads CASSSFDEAYNEQFF. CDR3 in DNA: TGTGCCAGCAGTTCTTTTGACGAGGCCTACAATGAGCAGTTCTTC.

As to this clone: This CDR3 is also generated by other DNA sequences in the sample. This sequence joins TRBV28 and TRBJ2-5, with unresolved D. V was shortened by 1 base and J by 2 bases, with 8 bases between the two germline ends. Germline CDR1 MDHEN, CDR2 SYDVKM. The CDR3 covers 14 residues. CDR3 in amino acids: CASSLLAGQETQYF. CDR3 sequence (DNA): TGTGCCAGCAGTTTATTGGCCGGACAAGAGACCCAGTACTTC.

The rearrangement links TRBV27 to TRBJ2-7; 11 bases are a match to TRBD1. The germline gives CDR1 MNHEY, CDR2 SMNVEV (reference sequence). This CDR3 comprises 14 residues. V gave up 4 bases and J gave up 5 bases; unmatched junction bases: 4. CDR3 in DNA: TGTGCCAGCAGTTGGGGGACAGGGGGTGACGAGCAGTACTTC. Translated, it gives CASSWGTGGDEQYF.

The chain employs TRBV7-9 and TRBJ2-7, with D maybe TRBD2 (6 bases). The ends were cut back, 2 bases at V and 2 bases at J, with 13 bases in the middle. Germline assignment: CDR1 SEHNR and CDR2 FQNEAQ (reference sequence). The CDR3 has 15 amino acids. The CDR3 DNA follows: TGTGCCAGCAGCTTATTCGGCGGAGGGCCCTACGAGCAGTACTTC. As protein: CASSLFGGGPYEQYF.

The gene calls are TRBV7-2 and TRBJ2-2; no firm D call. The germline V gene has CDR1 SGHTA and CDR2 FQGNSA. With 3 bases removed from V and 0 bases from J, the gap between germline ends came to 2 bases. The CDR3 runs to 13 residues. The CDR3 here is CASSFSNTGELFF. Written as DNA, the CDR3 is TGTGCCAGCAGCTTTTCGAACACCGGGGAGCTGTTTTTT.

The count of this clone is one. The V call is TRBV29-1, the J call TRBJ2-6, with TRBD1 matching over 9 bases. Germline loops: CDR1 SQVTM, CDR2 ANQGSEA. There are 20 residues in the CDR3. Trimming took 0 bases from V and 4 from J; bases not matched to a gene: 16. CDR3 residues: CSVEERGAHTGGSGANVLTF. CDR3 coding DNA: TGCAGCGTTGAAGAACGGGGGGCCCACACAGGGGGCTCCGGGGCCAACGTCCTGACTTTC.

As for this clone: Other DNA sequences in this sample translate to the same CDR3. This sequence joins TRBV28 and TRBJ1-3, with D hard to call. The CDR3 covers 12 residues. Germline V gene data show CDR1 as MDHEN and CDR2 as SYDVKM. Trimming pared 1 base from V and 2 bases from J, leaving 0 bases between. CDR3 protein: CASSLSGNTIYF. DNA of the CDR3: TGTGCCAGCAGTTTATCTGGAAACACCATATATTTT.

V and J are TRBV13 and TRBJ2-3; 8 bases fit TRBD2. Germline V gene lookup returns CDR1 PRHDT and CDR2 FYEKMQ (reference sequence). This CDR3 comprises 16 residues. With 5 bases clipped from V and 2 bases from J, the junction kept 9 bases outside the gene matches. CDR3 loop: CASSRELAEDTDTQYF. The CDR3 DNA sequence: TGTGCCAGCAGCCGAGAACTAGCGGAAGACACAGATACGCAGTATTTT.

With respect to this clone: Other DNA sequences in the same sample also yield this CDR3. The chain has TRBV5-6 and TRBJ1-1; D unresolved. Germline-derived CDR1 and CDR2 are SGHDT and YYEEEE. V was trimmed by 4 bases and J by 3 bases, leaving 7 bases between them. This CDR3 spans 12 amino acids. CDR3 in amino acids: CASSRGDTEAFF. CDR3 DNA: TGTGCCAGCAGCCGGGGAGACACTGAAGCTTTCTTT.

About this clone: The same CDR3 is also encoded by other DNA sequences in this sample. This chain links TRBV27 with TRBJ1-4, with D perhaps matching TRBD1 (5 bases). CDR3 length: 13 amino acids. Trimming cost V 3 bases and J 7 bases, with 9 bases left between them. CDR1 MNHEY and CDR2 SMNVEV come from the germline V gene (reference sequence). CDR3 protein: CASSLGRGEKLFF. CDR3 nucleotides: TGTGCCAGCAGTTTGGGTAGGGGTGAAAAACTGTTTTTT.

This CDR3 reads CASASGRRSYNEQFF. The CDR3 nucleotides are TGTGCCAGCGCTAGCGGGAGGCGCTCCTACAATGAGCAGTTCTTC. The gene calls are TRBV6-5 and TRBJ2-1; 11 bases map to TRBD2. Looked up from germline, CDR1 is MNHEY and CDR2 is SVGAGI. CDR3 length: 15 amino acids. Trimming at V came to 8 bases and at J to 0 bases, leaving 3 bases not matched to a gene.

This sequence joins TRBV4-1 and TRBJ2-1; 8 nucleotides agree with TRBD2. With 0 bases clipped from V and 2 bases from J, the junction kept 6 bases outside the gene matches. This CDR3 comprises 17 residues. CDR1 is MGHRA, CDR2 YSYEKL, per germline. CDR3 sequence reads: CASSQDRGGGPYNEQFF. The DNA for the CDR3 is TGCGCCAGCAGCCAAGATCGGGGCGGGGGGCCCTACAATGAGCAGTTCTTC.

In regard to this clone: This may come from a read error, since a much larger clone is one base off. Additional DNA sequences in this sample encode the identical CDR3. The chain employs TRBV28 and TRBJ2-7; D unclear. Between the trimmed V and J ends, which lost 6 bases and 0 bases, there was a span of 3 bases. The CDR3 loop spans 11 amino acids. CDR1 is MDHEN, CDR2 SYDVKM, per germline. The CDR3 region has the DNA TGTGCCAGCAGCGTCTCCTACGAGCAGTACTTC. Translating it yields CASSVSYEQYF.

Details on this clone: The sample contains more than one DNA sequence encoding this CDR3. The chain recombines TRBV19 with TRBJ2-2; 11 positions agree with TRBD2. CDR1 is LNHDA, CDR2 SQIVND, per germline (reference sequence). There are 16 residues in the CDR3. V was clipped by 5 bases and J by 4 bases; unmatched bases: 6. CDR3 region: CASSPRTSGPTGELFF. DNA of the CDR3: TGTGCCAGTAGTCCACGGACTAGCGGGCCCACCGGGGAGCTGTTTTTT.

Here the CDR3 DNA reads TGTGCCAGCAGCCGAGTTGGACAATCTTACGAGCAGTACTTC. Translating it yields CASSRVGQSYEQYF. The chain is built from TRBV7-9 and TRBJ2-7; possibly TRBD1 for D (5 bases). The CDR3 contains 14 residues. Germline loops: CDR1 SEHNR, CDR2 FQNEAQ (reference sequence). Trimming took off 5 bases at V and 4 bases at J, with 15 bases between the two ends.

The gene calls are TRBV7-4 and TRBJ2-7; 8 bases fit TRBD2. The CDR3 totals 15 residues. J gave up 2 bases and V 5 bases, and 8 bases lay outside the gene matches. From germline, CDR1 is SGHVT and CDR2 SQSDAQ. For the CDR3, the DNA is TGTGCCAGCAGCCACCGCACTAGCGGCGCCTACGAGCAGTACTTC. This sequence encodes CASSHRTSGAYEQYF.

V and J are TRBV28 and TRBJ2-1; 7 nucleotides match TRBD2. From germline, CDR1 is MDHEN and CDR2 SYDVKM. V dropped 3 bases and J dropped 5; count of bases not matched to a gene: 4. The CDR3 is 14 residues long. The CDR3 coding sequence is TGTGCCAGCAGTTTGGGGACTACCGACAATGAGCAGTTCTTC. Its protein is CASSLGTTDNEQFF.

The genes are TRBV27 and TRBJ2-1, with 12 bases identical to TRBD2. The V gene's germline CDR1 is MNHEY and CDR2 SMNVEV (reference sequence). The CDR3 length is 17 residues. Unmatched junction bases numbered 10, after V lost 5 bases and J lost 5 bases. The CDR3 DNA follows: TGTGCCAGCAGTCTAGGGGGACTAGCGGGTAAAAACAATGAGCAGTTCTTC. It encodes CASSLGGLAGKNNEQFF.